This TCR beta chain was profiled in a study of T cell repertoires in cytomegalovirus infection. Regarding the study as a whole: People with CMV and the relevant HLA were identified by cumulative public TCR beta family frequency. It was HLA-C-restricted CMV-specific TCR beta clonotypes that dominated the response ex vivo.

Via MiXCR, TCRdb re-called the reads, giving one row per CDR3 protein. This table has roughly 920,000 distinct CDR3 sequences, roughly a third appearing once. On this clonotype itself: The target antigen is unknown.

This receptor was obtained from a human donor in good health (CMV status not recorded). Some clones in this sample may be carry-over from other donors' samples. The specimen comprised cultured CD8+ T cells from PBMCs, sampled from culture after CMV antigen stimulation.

The CDR3 is CASNALDTGGNQPQHF. The CDR3 DNA follows: TGTGCCAGCAACGCCCTCGACACCGGGGGCAATCAGCCCCAGCATTTT. V and J are TRBV6-2 or TRBV6-3 and TRBJ1-5, with no clear D. The CDR3 has 16 amino acids. Germline V gene data show CDR1 as MNHEY and CDR2 as SVGEGT. Trimming removed 7 bases from V and 2 bases from J, with 18 bases in between.